The 13 T cell receptor beta chains below all came from one sample that was sequenced in a study of graft-versus-host responses after intestinal transplantation. Sequenced by immunoSEQ multiplex PCR; TCRdb stores in-frame clones only, minus some. The repertoire holds about 19,000 clones, with roughly nine tenths as singletons. The sequencing here drew on bone marrow, taken approximately 120 days after transplant. These receptors came from a human patient who received an intestinal transplant, so some T cells may come from the graft donor.

Points on this clone: The junction departs from the called germline gene at one end, perhaps through a read error. In nucleotides, the CDR3 is TGTGCTAGCAGCCGGGGCCTTAATGAAAAACTGTTTTTT. Amino acid sequence: CASSRGLNEKLFF. This sequence joins TRBV7-7 and TRBJ1-4; TRBD1 is a possible D gene (5 bases). The CDR3 runs 13 residues. Germline V CDR1 and CDR2: SSHAT, FNYEAQ (reference sequence).

This clone was counted only a few times. The chain is built from TRBV5-1 and TRBJ2-1; 10 positions agree with TRBD2. The CDR3 consists of 18 residues. The junction had 13 bases not matched to a gene; V was cut back by 3 bases and J by 4 bases. The germline V gene has CDR1 SGHRS and CDR2 YFSETQ. In DNA form, the CDR3 reads TGCGCCAGCAGCTCATACCTCGGCGGGACTAGCGAATACAATGAGCAGTTCTTC. The encoded protein is CASSSYLGGTSEYNEQFF. The entire variable domain, with the rest obtained from reference TRBV5-1 and TRBJ2-1, is as follows: KAGVTQTPRYLIKTRGQQVTLSCSPISGHRSVSWYQQTPGQGLQFLFEYFSETQRNKGNFPGRFSGRQFSNSRSEMNVSTLELGDSALYLCASSSYLGGTSEYNEQFFGPGTRLTVL.

The chain couples TRBV5-4 to TRBJ2-3, with D perhaps matching TRBD1 (5 bases). Germline CDR1 and CDR2: SGHNT and YYREEE (reference sequence). The CDR3 totals 15 residues. The V and J ends lost 4 bases and 2 bases respectively, with 14 bases between them. The CDR3 DNA reads TGTGCCAGCAGCCAAAAGGGGCTTACCACAGATACGCAGTATTTT. This gives the protein CASSQKGLTTDTQYF.

The J gene is TRBJ2-3, the V gene TRBV5-1; D is perhaps TRBD2 (6 bases). Germline loops: CDR1 SGHRS, CDR2 YFSETQ. CDR3 length: 14 residues. V gave up 0 bases and J gave up 7 bases, with 12 bases separating them. This CDR3 reads CASSLGWGLNTQYF. CDR3 nucleotides: TGCGCCAGCAGCTTGGGTTGGGGACTCAATACGCAGTATTTT.

This chain uses TRBV6-4 with TRBJ2-3; a possible D gene is TRBD1 (5 bases). The CDR3 totals 15 residues. Germline CDR1 MRHNA, CDR2 SNTAGT. Between the trimmed V and J ends, which lost 0 bases and 3 bases, there was a span of 10 bases. This CDR3 is CASSDSTDPTDTQYF. In DNA form, the CDR3 reads TGTGCCAGCAGTGACTCGACAGACCCAACAGATACGCAGTATTTT.

The J gene is TRBJ1-3, the V gene TRBV28, with D perhaps TRBD1 (5 bases). The germline V and J ends were trimmed by 6 bases and 0 bases, with 24 bases remaining between them. The CDR3 is 19 residues long. CDR1 and CDR2 (germline): MDHEN, SYDVKM. CDR3 loop: CASSTPRVGGVSSGNTIYF. Written as DNA, the CDR3 is TGTGCCAGCAGCACCCCCCGGGTTGGAGGGGTTAGCTCTGGAAACACCATATATTTT.

This rearrangement joins TRBV4-2 to TRBJ2-1, with TRBD2 identical over 10 bases. V trimming: 4 bases; J trimming: 4 bases; junction bases outside the gene matches: 10. This CDR3 is 17 amino acids long. CDR1 is LGHNA and CDR2 is YNFKEQ in the germline V gene. The CDR3 loop reads CASSPLPGTSAYNEQFF. As DNA, the CDR3 is TGTGCCAGCAGCCCCCTCCCCGGGACTAGCGCTTACAATGAGCAGTTCTTC.

Regarding this clone: Other DNA sequences in this sample translate to the same CDR3. V is TRBV4-2 and J is TRBJ2-7, with 7 bases aligning to TRBD2. Germline V gene sequence: CDR1 LGHNA, CDR2 YNFKEQ. The CDR3 sequence is 15 residues long. The J segment lost 2 bases and the V segment lost 0 bases, leaving 4 bases of the junction unmatched. The CDR3 bases are TGTGCCAGCAGCCAAGATTCGGGGGGAGCCTACGAGCAGTACTTC. Its protein product is CASSQDSGGAYEQYF.

In this sample, this clone turned up a few times. J is TRBJ1-4 and V is TRBV6-5, with a weak D call TRBD1 (5 bases). The length of the CDR3 is 15 residues. Trimming took 0 bases from V and 7 from J, leaving 12 bases between them. CDR1 and CDR2 from the germline V gene are MNHEY and SVGAGI. Here the CDR3 DNA reads TGTGCCAGCAGTTACTCGGCAGGGAGGACTGAAAAACTGTTTTTT. Translated, it gives CASSYSAGRTEKLFF.

The genes are TRBV5-4 and TRBJ2-5, with 7 nucleotides matching TRBD2. J lost 1 base, V lost 0 bases, and 6 bases had no gene match. The germline gives CDR1 SGHNT, CDR2 YYREEE (reference sequence). The CDR3 totals 16 residues. The CDR3 sequence: CASSLAGLAAQETQYF. In nucleotides, the CDR3 is TGTGCCAGCAGCTTGGCAGGCCTAGCGGCCCAAGAGACCCAGTACTTC.

The CDR3, as DNA: TGCGCCAGCAGAATCGACCCATCGAGAAATCAGCCCCAGCATTTT. It yields the protein CASRIDPSRNQPQHF. The V call is TRBV5-1, the J call TRBJ1-5; D unresolved. The CDR3 has 15 amino acids. The germline V gene encodes CDR1 SGHRS and CDR2 YFSETQ. V lost 5 bases and J lost 4, with 16 bases in between.

This rearrangement joins TRBV7-2 to TRBJ2-7; the match to TRBD1 covers 7 bases. The length of the CDR3 is 15 residues. Germline CDR1 reads SGHTA; CDR2 reads FQGNSA. The J segment lost 0 bases and the V segment lost 4 bases, leaving 6 bases of the junction unmatched. The CDR3 region has the DNA TGTGCCAGCAGCTGGGACAGTCTCCCCTCCTACGAGCAGTACTTC. Its translation: CASSWDSLPSYEQYF. Filled out from reference TRBV7-2 and TRBJ2-7, the complete variable domain reads GAGVSQSPSNKVTEKGKDVELRCDPISGHTALYWYRQSLGQGLEFLIYFQGNSAPDKSGLPSDRFSAERTGGSVSTLTIQRTQQEDSAVYLCASSWDSLPSYEQYFGPGTRLTVT.

The rearrangement joins TRBV7-2 to TRBJ2-4, with D possibly matching TRBD1 (6 bases). Germline V gives CDR1 SGHTA, CDR2 FQGNSA. The CDR3 is 14 residues long. V gave up 1 base and J gave up 9 bases, with 13 bases separating them. The CDR3 DNA sequence: TGTGCCAGCAGCTTAGAACAGGGTGTTAGCATTCAGTACTTC. It translates to CASSLEQGVSIQYF.